This T cell receptor beta chain came from a study of blood T cell repertoires in COVID-19 (dated by TCRdb to the early 2020s). For context, the study as a whole: Samples covering the acute and convalescent phases of COVID-19 were provided by collaborators in the United States, Italy and Spain. The repertoires were made available in a free public database intended to serve as a resource for research on the immune response to SARS-CoV-2. Where HLA class I and class II types were available, the types were taken from metadata supplied by the sample provider, not from assay-based typing. The samples were drawn from the first 160 participants of the ongoing ImmuneRACE study and from 1,254 subjects provided by 6 global collaborators. The material from the prospective study consisted of cDNA or gDNA derived from T cells, B-cell-depleted T cells, or PBMCs. Deeply sampled blood TCRbeta repertoires from subjects exposed to, actively infected with, or recovered from COVID-19 were included in the dataset. The sample metadata nearly always contained a de-identified subject ID, COVID-19 status, age in years and sex.

Participants in the prospective study were enrolled through a virtual design, were aged about 18 to 100 years, and lived in roughly 24 United States geographic areas. Cohort assignment in the prospective study relied on participant-reported clinical history from a screening survey and a study questionnaire. Recovered participants in ImmuneRACE Cohort 3 were defined by two consecutive negative NP/OP PCR tests, clearance by a healthcare professional, or resolution of symptoms. Each participant in the prospective study had whole blood, serum and a nasopharyngeal or oropharyngeal swab collected by mobile phlebotomists. Participants in the prospective study had the option to provide additional blood draws and questionnaires over a roughly 2-month period. Blood samples from the prospective study were shipped frozen or at room temperature prior to DNA extraction. TCRbeta CDR3 regions were amplified from genomic DNA using the immunoSEQ Assay, a bias-controlled multiplex PCR. The original pipeline was this. The number of nucleated cells in each sample was estimated by amplification of reference gene primers within the assay. To quantify the absolute abundance of each unique TCRbeta CDR3 rearrangement, sequence reads were collapsed and filtered. For each sample, productive Simpson clonality was calculated as the square root of Simpson's diversity index over productive rearrangements. The clones in this table, taken by TCRdb from immuneACCESS, are in-frame only. Not every clone is retained; where verified, under half of the shortfall comes from an unresolved V gene, and the cause of the rest is unknown. V and J calls and clone size are copied from that table; D and trimming were computed from the DNA. This sample comprises around 300,000 clones, roughly 91% of them detected only once. The ten largest clones add up to approximately 2% of the sample.

Results the study describes overall, beyond this receptor: Clinical and demographic metadata were provided uncurated, with the amount varying by source and participant.

The germline V gene gives CDR1 as SGHNT and CDR2 as YENEEA. V is shortened by 2 bases, J by 2 bases, and the region joining them spans 10 bases. The CDR3 measures 15 amino acids from cysteine to phenylalanine. Only the CDR3 DNA stays, 45 bases, in frame from base 1. Turning to this clone: Its antigen has not been determined. Base qualities were left out, and no much larger clone turns up one base away.

The sample comprised PBMCs or T cells enriched from blood (not recorded which). Recombination linked TRBV11-3 to TRBJ2-1; no D gene can be assigned with confidence. This sequence was found in an older woman who had recovered from COVID-19. The CDR3 loop reads CASSLWFAAYNEQFF. The DNA reads TGTGCCAGCAGCTTATGGTTTGCGGCCTACAATGAGCAGTTCTTC. The full variable domain, with segments outside the CDR3 supplied by the reference TRBV11-3 and TRBJ2-1 proteins, appears as EAGVVQSPRYKIIEKKQPVAFWCNPISGHNTLYWYLQNLGQGPELLIRYENEEAVDDSQLPKDRFSAERLKGVDSTLKIQPAELGDSAVYLCASSLWFAAYNEQFFGPGTRLTVL.